The 25 T cell receptor beta chains listed next were all sequenced from one sample in a study of T-cell reconstitution after alpha-beta-depleted transplantation in children. Researchers prepared the TCRbeta library using unique molecular identifiers, the study reports. TCRdb passed the PCR reads through MiXCR, listing each CDR3 protein once. The table includes approximately 240,000 distinct CDR3 sequences, 9.7% detected once. Sample: PBMCs from the stem cell graft donor, taken from the stem cell graft. Receptors originate from a human donor who donated a stem cell graft to a child with SCID.

In this sample, this clonotype turned up many times. The rearrangement uses TRBV5-5 and TRBJ1-2, with no clear D. Trimming took 0 bases from V and 2 from J, leaving 11 bases between them. The CDR3 covers 15 residues. CDR1 is SGHKS, CDR2 YYEKEE, per germline (reference sequence). CDR3 amino acids: CASSLGQTLNYGYTF. The CDR3 nucleotides are TGTGCCAGCAGCTTGGGCCAAACGTTAAACTATGGCTACACCTTC.

This clonotype was seen at least ten times. The chain uses TRBV5-1 and TRBJ2-7; possibly TRBD2 for D (6 bases). The CDR3 spans 13 residues. V was pared by 1 base and J by 7 bases, with 12 bases between. Germline CDR1 is SGHRS and CDR2 is YFSETQ. In DNA form, the CDR3 reads TGCGCCAGCAGCTTGAACGTGGGGGGAGAGCAGTACTTC. It codes for CASSLNVGGEQYF. Full variable domain (rest looked up from reference TRBV5-1 and TRBJ2-7): KAGVTQTPRYLIKTRGQQVTLSCSPISGHRSVSWYQQTPGQGLQFLFEYFSETQRNKGNFPGRFSGRQFSNSRSEMNVSTLELGDSALYLCASSLNVGGEQYFGPGTRLTVT.

This clonotype was counted ten times or more. This chain uses TRBV12-3 or TRBV12-4 with TRBJ2-3; TRBD2 agrees at 9 bases. V shed 5 bases and J 4 bases; nucleotides not matched to a gene: 13. This CDR3 has 17 residues. The CDR3 coding sequence is TGTGCCAGCAGTCCACCTCCGGGACTAGCAATCCCAGATACGCAGTATTTT. Translated: CASSPPPGLAIPDTQYF.

The chain recombines TRBV4-2 with TRBJ1-1, with 8 bases aligning to TRBD1. Germline V CDR1 and CDR2: LGHNA, YNFKEQ. The ends lost 2 bases at V and 5 bases at J; junction bases unmatched: 7. The length of the CDR3 is 15 residues. The CDR3 protein is CASSQSQGAGTEAFF. CDR3 bases: TGTGCCAGCAGCCAAAGTCAGGGGGCAGGGACTGAAGCTTTCTTT.

This clonotype has a count of ten or more. This sequence joins TRBV29-1 and TRBJ2-3; 7 positions agree with TRBD2. The CDR3 has 12 residues. V gave up 8 bases and J gave up 3 bases; unmatched junction bases: 5. CDR1 is SQVTM and CDR2 is ANQGSEA in the germline V gene. The CDR3 DNA reads TGCAGCTGGGGGGGAGGGACAGATACGCAGTATTTT. Amino acid sequence: CSWGGGTDTQYF.

This clonotype was picked up many times. This chain uses TRBV3-1 with TRBJ1-1; no clear D gene. Germline loops: CDR1 LGHDT, CDR2 YNNKEL (reference sequence). V gave up 4 bases and J gave up 2 bases, with 17 bases separating them. This CDR3 contains 16 residues. Here the CDR3 DNA reads TGTGCCAGCAGCCGATCGGCTCGGCAGACCAACACTGAAGCTTTCTTT. Protein product: CASSRSARQTNTEAFF.

This clonotype came up many times. The rearrangement links TRBV7-2 to TRBJ1-2; the D gene is possibly TRBD1 (5 bases). The length of the CDR3 is 12 residues. The germline CDR1 and CDR2 sequences are SGHTA and FQGNSA. Trimming shortened V by 5 bases and J by 5 bases, and 9 bases separated the two germline ends. CDR3 bases: TGTGCCAGCAGCGGCGGGGGTTATGGCTACACCTTC. It specifies CASSGGGYGYTF.

This clonotype was recorded many times. This sequence joins TRBV27 and TRBJ1-5; D is possibly TRBD1 (5 bases). Trimming stripped 5 bases from V and 4 bases from J, with 12 bases between. This CDR3 is 14 amino acids long. Germline lookup yields CDR1 MNHEY and CDR2 SMNVEV (reference sequence). CDR3 sequence: CASSKGPRNQPQHF. The CDR3 region has the DNA TGTGCCAGCAGTAAGGGACCGCGGAATCAGCCCCAGCATTTT.

A remark on this clonotype: No conserved phenylalanine or tryptophan ends this CDR3, so it is likely a read error. This chain links TRBV11-2 with TRBJ2-2, with 8 bases identical to TRBD1. Germline CDR1 is SGHAT and CDR2 is FQNNGV. The CDR3 runs 15 residues. After removal of 8 bases from V and 3 bases from J, the junction contained 8 bases not matched to a gene. As DNA, the CDR3 is TGTGCCAGCTCTACCGGGACAGGCTACACCGGGGAGCTGTTTTCT. This encodes CASSTGTGYTGELFS.

This clonotype was seen many times. V gene TRBV20-1 combines with J gene TRBJ2-7, with 8 bases aligning to TRBD2. This CDR3 comprises 13 residues. J lost 5 bases, V lost 2 bases, and 5 bases had no gene match. The germline V gene has CDR1 DFQATT and CDR2 SNEGSKA (reference sequence). CDR3 DNA: TGCAGTGCTAGACCGGTAGCGGGGAACGAGCAGTACTTC. As protein: CSARPVAGNEQYF.

This clonotype has at least ten counts. This chain links TRBV7-6 with TRBJ1-1; D is uncertain. Germline lookup yields CDR1 SGHVS and CDR2 FNYEAQ. V shed 5 bases and J shed 1 base, with 8 bases lying between them. The CDR3 spans 13 residues. The CDR3 nucleotides are TGTGCCAGCAGCACCGGACCGAACACTGAAGCTTTCTTT. This encodes CASSTGPNTEAFF.

This clonotype was counted at least ten times. The V and J genes are TRBV4-3 and TRBJ1-6, with a tentative D call TRBD1 (6 bases). This CDR3 contains 17 residues. The V end was cut by 2 bases, the J end by 3 bases, with 14 bases between. Germline values: CDR1 LGHNA, CDR2 YSLEER. The CDR3 DNA reads TGCGCCAGCAGCCAAACGGGGGGCCTCCTCTATAATTCACCCCTCCACTTT. Protein sequence: CASSQTGGLLYNSPLHF.

This clonotype was detected many times. The CDR3 here is CSARDPAGSDEQFF. CDR3 bases: TGCAGTGCTAGAGATCCCGCAGGTTCTGATGAGCAGTTCTTC. J is TRBJ2-1 and V is TRBV20-1; D is unresolved. The CDR3 spans 14 residues. V gave up 0 bases and J gave up 8 bases, with 14 bases separating them. The germline V gene encodes CDR1 DFQATT and CDR2 SNEGSKA (reference sequence).

This chain connects TRBV5-1 to TRBJ2-3, with TRBD2 matching 8 bases. Trimming at V came to 0 bases and at J to 1 base, leaving 4 bases not matched to a gene. CDR3 length: 16 residues. CDR1 and CDR2 (germline): SGHRS, YFSETQ. The CDR3 protein is CASSLGSGGGTDTQYF. The CDR3 DNA reads as TGCGCCAGCAGCTTGGGGAGCGGGGGAGGCACAGATACGCAGTATTTT.

This clonotype was observed at least ten times. The junction and the germline gene differ at one end; a read error may be behind it. This sequence joins TRBV5-1 and TRBJ2-5, with unresolved D. Germline CDR1 and CDR2: SGHRS and YFSETQ. The CDR3 runs to 13 residues. Here the CDR3 reads CASSLWGGETQYF. CDR3 bases: TGTGCCAGCAGTTTATGGGGTGGAGAGACCCAGTACTTC.

Ten or more counts support this clonotype. The chain uses TRBV5-1 and TRBJ2-1, with 8 bases aligning to TRBD1. Germline V gene sequence: CDR1 SGHRS, CDR2 YFSETQ. The CDR3 runs to 15 residues. J gave up 8 bases and V 0 bases, and 7 bases lay outside the gene matches. The CDR3 loop is CASSLGTGYWDEQFF. CDR3 nucleotide sequence: TGCGCCAGCAGCTTGGGGACAGGGTATTGGGATGAGCAGTTCTTC.

This clonotype occurred many times. CDR3 DNA: TGCGCCAGCAGCTTTCCGGGACAGTTCTATGGCTACACCTTC. Translation gives CASSFPGQFYGYTF. The genes are TRBV5-1 and TRBJ1-2, with TRBD1 matching 7 bases. J gave up 4 bases and V 2 bases, and 5 bases lay outside the gene matches. The CDR3 runs to 14 residues. The V gene's germline CDR1 is SGHRS and CDR2 YFSETQ.

This clonotype was seen repeatedly, ten times or more. The V and J genes are TRBV29-1 and TRBJ2-2; 10 bases match TRBD1. With V trimmed by 7 bases and J by 7 bases, 12 bases remained unmatched. Germline lookup yields CDR1 SQVTM and CDR2 ANQGSEA. This CDR3 contains 15 residues. The CDR3 is CSAATRDRGVGELFF. CDR3 nucleotide sequence: TGCAGCGCCGCCACCCGGGACAGGGGAGTCGGGGAGCTGTTTTTT.

The sample holds many counts of this clonotype. This chain joins TRBV18 and TRBJ2-7; tentatively, D is TRBD1 (6 bases). This CDR3 spans 15 amino acids. Trimming left V 2 bases short and J 0 bases short, with 11 bases between. Germline V gene lookup returns CDR1 KGHSH and CDR2 LQKENI. The CDR3 DNA reads TGTGCCAGCTCACCAGGGGGCTATAGCTCCTACGAGCAGTACTTC. The encoded protein is CASSPGGYSSYEQYF.

This clonotype has a count of ten or more. This chain's CDR3 is CASSSRRASGGSAKNIQYF. The DNA of the CDR3 is TGTGCCAGCAGTTCCAGAAGGGCTAGCGGGGGGTCAGCCAAAAACATTCAGTACTTC. The chain uses TRBV27 and TRBJ2-4; the match to TRBD2 covers 11 bases. The CDR3 has 19 amino acids. Germline values: CDR1 MNHEY, CDR2 SMNVEV (reference sequence). V shed 4 bases and J 0 bases; nucleotides not matched to a gene: 11.

In this sample, this clonotype turned up many times. The J gene is TRBJ2-1, the V gene TRBV20-1; 10 positions agree with TRBD2. Germline V gene lookup returns CDR1 DFQATT and CDR2 SNEGSKA (reference sequence). V was pared by 5 bases and J by 4 bases, with 8 bases of the junction left unmatched. The CDR3 length is 15 residues. The CDR3 nucleotides read TGCAGTGCTCCCATGAGGACTAGCGGATACAATGAGCAGTTCTTC. This encodes CSAPMRTSGYNEQFF.

This clonotype was recorded many times. CDR3 sequence: CASSRAGRGNQPQHF. The CDR3 DNA sequence: TGTGCCAGTAGTCGGGCGGGACGGGGCAATCAGCCCCAGCATTTT. V and J are TRBV19 and TRBJ1-5, with D perhaps matching TRBD1 (5 bases). The CDR3 loop spans 15 amino acids. The germline V and J ends were trimmed by 5 bases and 2 bases, with 13 bases remaining between them. Germline V lookup: CDR1 LNHDA, CDR2 SQIVND (reference sequence).

This clonotype has at least ten counts. The rearrangement links TRBV7-2 to TRBJ2-7, with no clear D. Germline lookup yields CDR1 SGHTA and CDR2 FQGNSA. Trimming took off 5 bases at V and 4 bases at J, with 12 bases between the two ends. This CDR3 region has 13 residues. In DNA form, the CDR3 reads TGTGCCAGCAGCGTTACGGTCACGTACGAGCAGTACTTC. Translation: CASSVTVTYEQYF.

In this sample, this clonotype turned up many times. The V gene is TRBV20-1, the J gene TRBJ2-3; a weak D match, TRBD2 (6 bases). V was pared by 5 bases and J by 3 bases, with 18 bases between. The CDR3 totals 15 residues. In germline, CDR1 is DFQATT, CDR2 SNEGSKA (reference sequence). The DNA of the CDR3 is TGCAGTGCTGAGCCCCACCTTGGGAGGACAGATACGCAGTATTTT. As protein: CSAEPHLGRTDTQYF.

This clonotype was observed at least ten times. This chain joins TRBV5-1 and TRBJ2-3, with TRBD1 matching over 7 bases. The V segment lost 9 bases and the J segment 2 bases; nucleotides outside the gene matches: 6. Germline CDR1 reads SGHRS; CDR2 reads YFSETQ. CDR3 length equals 13 residues. The CDR3 is CATRDSDTDTQYF. The CDR3 DNA follows: TGCGCCACACGGGACAGCGACACAGATACGCAGTATTTT.